What follows describes a single TCR beta chain. These data originate in a study of blood T cell repertoires in COVID-19. In the study overall: Acute and convalescent COVID-19 specimens originated in the United States, Italy and Spain.

This CDR3 is built from 14 residues. Germline-derived CDR1 and CDR2 are SGHRS and YFSETQ. The V end was cut by 4 bases, the J end by 4 bases, with 12 bases between. Sequenced by immunoSEQ multiplex PCR; TCRdb stores in-frame clones only, minus some. The sample has about 190,000 clones; around 85% are singletons. The sample taken for sequencing was peripheral blood. V is TRBV5-1 and J is TRBJ2-1; D is ambiguous. This receptor was taken from a young man with acute or convalescent COVID-19. CDR3 region: CASSLQSHYNEQFF. Here the CDR3 DNA reads TGCGCCAGCAGCCTTCAGTCCCATTACAATGAGCAGTTCTTC.